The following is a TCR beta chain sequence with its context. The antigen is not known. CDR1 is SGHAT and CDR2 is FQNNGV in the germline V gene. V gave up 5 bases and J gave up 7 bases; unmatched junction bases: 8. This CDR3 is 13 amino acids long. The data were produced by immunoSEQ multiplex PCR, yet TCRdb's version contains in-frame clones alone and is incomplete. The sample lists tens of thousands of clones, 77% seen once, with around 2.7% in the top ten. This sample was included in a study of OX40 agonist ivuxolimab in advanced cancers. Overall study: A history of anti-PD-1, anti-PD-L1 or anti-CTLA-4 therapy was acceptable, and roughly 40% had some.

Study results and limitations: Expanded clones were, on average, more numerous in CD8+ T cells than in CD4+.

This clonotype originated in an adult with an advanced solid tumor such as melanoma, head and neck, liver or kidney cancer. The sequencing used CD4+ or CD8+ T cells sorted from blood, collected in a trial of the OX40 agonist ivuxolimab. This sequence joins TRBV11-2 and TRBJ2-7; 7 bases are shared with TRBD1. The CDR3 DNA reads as TGTGCCAGCAGCCGTGACAGGGCGTCTGAGCAGTACTTC. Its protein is CASSRDRASEQYF. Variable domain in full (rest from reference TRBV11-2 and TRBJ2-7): EAGVAQSPRYKIIEKRQSVAFWCNPISGHATLYWYQQILGQGPKLLIQFQNNGVVDDSQLPKDRFSAERLKGVDSTLKIQPAKLEDSAVYLCASSRDRASEQYFGPGTRLTVT.